This paragraph reports one T cell receptor beta chain. The sample is drawn from a study of PD-1 blockade in classical Hodgkin lymphoma. Assay used: immunoSEQ multiplex PCR; TCRdb lists only in-frame clones, some missing. In the table there are some 46,000 clones, 80% of which are singletons. In every patient, relapse followed autologous stem cell transplantation, while exposure to brentuximab vedotin differed. Trimming shortened V by 3 bases and J by 2 bases, and 10 bases separated the two germline ends. The CDR3 consists of 14 residues. Germline values: CDR1 ENHRY, CDR2 SYGVKD. Sequenced here: peripheral blood mononuclear cells (PBMCs), sampled before the second cycle of nivolumab. The sequence was obtained from a human donor with classical Hodgkin lymphoma. The chain carries TRBV10-3 and TRBJ2-5, with D possibly being TRBD2 (7 bases). DNA of the CDR3: TGTGCCATCAGTGAAGGGAGGGGGCAAGAGACCCAGTACTTC. Translated, it gives CAISEGRGQETQYF.